The 16 T cell receptor beta chains listed next were all sequenced from one sample in a study of type 1 regulatory T cells. Their recognized antigens are unknown. MiXCR, applied by TCRdb to the reads, yields one record per CDR3 protein. The data hold tens of thousands of distinct CDR3 sequences, with roughly 50% observed a single time. Sample: cultured non-Tr1 T cells, either the whole culture or a sorted T cell fraction (not recorded which). The receptor source for this set is a human donor in good health.

The gene calls are TRBV20-1 and TRBJ2-3, with D possibly TRBD2 on 7 matching bases. This CDR3 spans 15 amino acids. Germline V gene lookup returns CDR1 DFQATT and CDR2 SNEGSKA (reference sequence). Deletions cut 3 bases from V and 1 base from J, with 14 bases between. CDR3 sequence: CSASPTRGRTDTQYF. The DNA for the CDR3 is TGCAGTGCTAGTCCCACGCGGGGGCGCACAGATACGCAGTATTTT.

The CDR3 is CASSQGDRENSPLHF. In nucleotides, the CDR3 is TGTGCCAGCAGCCAAGGGGACAGGGAGAATTCACCCCTCCACTTT. The chain has TRBV3-1 and TRBJ1-6; 9 nucleotides align to TRBD1. CDR1 is LGHDT, CDR2 YNNKEL, per germline (reference sequence). After removal of 1 base from V and 7 bases from J, the junction contained 2 bases not matched to a gene. This CDR3 contains 15 residues. The complete variable domain, with remaining parts taken from reference TRBV3-1 and TRBJ1-6, reads DTAVSQTPKYLVTQMGNDKSIKCEQNLGHDTMYWYKQDSKKFLKIMFSYNNKELIINETVPNRFSPKSPDKAHLNLHINSLELGDSAVYFCASSQGDRENSPLHFGNGTRLTVT.

DNA of the CDR3: TGTGCCATCAGTGAGTCGGGGGGGCCACAAGAGACCCAGTACTTC. It yields the protein CAISESGGPQETQYF. This sequence joins TRBV10-3 and TRBJ2-5; weak D call: TRBD2 (7 bases). The CDR3 extends over 15 amino acids. From germline, CDR1 is ENHRY and CDR2 SYGVKD. The V gene lost 0 bases and the J gene lost 2 bases, with 10 bases spanning the gap.

This chain uses TRBV7-2 with TRBJ2-7, with D possibly being TRBD1 or TRBD2 (6 bases each). The germline V and J ends were trimmed by 5 bases and 2 bases, with 13 bases remaining between them. Germline CDR1 reads SGHTA; CDR2 reads FQGNSA. This CDR3 contains 14 residues. CDR3 DNA: TGTGCCAGCAGCCCCTACGGGGGCCCCTACGAGCAGTACTTC. Translated, it gives CASSPYGGPYEQYF.

There are a few counts of this clonotype. This chain links TRBV12-3 or TRBV12-4 with TRBJ1-5; D not resolved. The CDR3 totals 12 residues. Trimming left V 3 bases short and J 4 bases short, with 4 bases between. The CDR3 DNA sequence: TGTGCCAGCAGTTTCGAGAATCAGCCCCAGCATTTT. Its translation is CASSFENQPQHF.

The V and J genes are TRBV5-1 and TRBJ1-1; 9 bases line up with TRBD1. Trimming at V came to 4 bases and at J to 0 bases, leaving 10 bases not matched to a gene. This CDR3 has 17 residues. Germline CDR1 SGHRS, CDR2 YFSETQ. CDR3 region: CASSPPRQGGMNTEAFF. In DNA, the CDR3 is TGCGCCAGCAGCCCCCCCCGACAGGGGGGAATGAACACTGAAGCTTTCTTT.

This clonotype has just a few counts. The chain is built from TRBV29-1 and TRBJ2-7; D gene ambiguous. This CDR3 spans 13 amino acids. Germline V lookup: CDR1 SQVTM, CDR2 ANQGSEA. The V end was cut by 6 bases, the J end by 3 bases, with 15 bases between. The CDR3 sequence is CSVLDTANYEQYF. As DNA, the CDR3 is TGCAGCGTGTTAGACACGGCAAACTACGAGCAGTACTTC.

The table lists this clonotype with a few counts. The chain carries TRBV5-1 and TRBJ1-1, with unresolved D. Germline V gene lookup returns CDR1 SGHRS and CDR2 YFSETQ. This CDR3 has 16 residues. The V end was cut by 1 base, the J end by 1 base, with 14 bases between. The CDR3 loop is CASSLRSRTANTEAFF. The DNA of the CDR3 is TGCGCCAGCAGCTTGAGGTCTAGGACCGCGAACACTGAAGCTTTCTTT.

This clonotype was observed a handful of times. The rearrangement links TRBV5-1 to TRBJ2-3; TRBD1 is a possible D gene (6 bases). CDR1 is SGHRS and CDR2 is YFSETQ in the germline V gene. This CDR3 spans 16 amino acids. Trimming shortened V by 2 bases and J by 4 bases, and 17 bases separated the two germline ends. This CDR3 is CASSFGQSLVSDTQYF. The CDR3 DNA follows: TGCGCCAGCAGCTTTGGACAGAGCTTGGTGTCAGATACGCAGTATTTT.

Only a few counts were recorded for this clonotype. The chain couples TRBV7-9 to TRBJ1-1; 9 nucleotides match TRBD1. With V trimmed by 5 bases and J by 2 bases, 12 bases remained unmatched. The CDR3 covers 17 residues. Germline V gene lookup returns CDR1 SEHNR and CDR2 FQNEAQ (reference sequence). The CDR3 sequence: CASSQPPGQGPNTEAFF. CDR3 nucleotide sequence: TGTGCCAGCAGCCAACCACCGGGACAGGGACCCAACACTGAAGCTTTCTTT.

J is TRBJ2-3 and V is TRBV6-2 or TRBV6-3; 10 positions match TRBD2. The CDR3 runs 18 residues. V was pared by 2 bases and J by 2 bases, with 10 bases of the junction left unmatched. Germline V gene data show CDR1 as MNHEY and CDR2 as SVGEGT. The CDR3 reads CASSYELAGPPPTDTQYF. For the CDR3, the DNA is TGTGCCAGCAGTTACGAACTAGCGGGGCCACCACCCACAGATACGCAGTATTTT.

This clonotype appeared a few times. The chain uses TRBV4-2 and TRBJ1-4; D ambiguous. V was pared by 6 bases and J by 0 bases, with 8 bases between. The CDR3 has 14 amino acids. The germline gives CDR1 LGHNA, CDR2 YNFKEQ. CDR3 loop: CASRPSSTNEKLFF. In nucleotides, the CDR3 is TGTGCCAGCAGACCCAGTTCAACTAATGAAAAACTGTTTTTT.

Of note for this clonotype: A much larger clone lies a single base off, so this may be a read error. V is TRBV6-1 and J is TRBJ1-1, with D uncertain. Germline loops: CDR1 MNHNS, CDR2 SASEGT. The CDR3 runs to 14 residues. CDR3 amino acids: CANSEAQLNTEAFF. DNA of the CDR3: TGTGCCAACAGTGAGGCCCAGCTGAACACTGAAGCTTTCTTT.

The CDR3 bases are TGCGCCAGCAGCTTGGCCTCTAGCGGGGGGGCCGATGAGCAGTTCTTC. Amino acids: CASSLASSGGADEQFF. This rearrangement joins TRBV5-1 to TRBJ2-1, with 12 nucleotides matching TRBD2. V gave up 0 bases and J gave up 8 bases; unmatched junction bases: 6. Germline assignment: CDR1 SGHRS and CDR2 YFSETQ. The CDR3 loop spans 16 amino acids.

This clonotype was observed a handful of times. The V gene is TRBV6-1, the J gene TRBJ1-6, with a possible D match to TRBD1 (5 bases). The germline V and J ends were trimmed by 7 bases and 0 bases, with 16 bases remaining between them. Germline CDR1 is MNHNS and CDR2 is SASEGT. The length of the CDR3 is 17 residues. CDR3 in amino acids: CASTYSTANSYNSPLHF. In nucleotides, the CDR3 is TGTGCCAGCACCTACTCGACAGCGAACTCCTATAATTCACCCCTCCACTTT.

The chain carries TRBV20-1 and TRBJ1-5; D is unresolved. Germline assignment: CDR1 DFQATT and CDR2 SNEGSKA (reference sequence). The CDR3 has 12 amino acids. CDR3 DNA sequence: TGCAGCGCCACTAGGAGCAATCAGCCCCAGCATTTT. Protein product: CSATRSNQPQHF.